This T cell receptor beta chain was identified during a study of monozygotic twins with inflammatory bowel disease. TCRdb reanalyzed the 5' RACE reads, giving one entry per CDR3 protein sequence and no DNA. The specimen's table records about 210,000 distinct CDR3 sequences. CDR3 length: 13 amino acids. CDR1 is MGHDK, CDR2 SYGVNS, per germline. Notes on this clonotype: Antigen unknown.

Overall study findings and caveats: With inverse Simpson as the measure, TCRbeta diversity was lower in IBD patients than in healthy co-twins. What may have added variability to patient repertoires is that immunosuppressive treatments differed.

The chain joins TRBV25-1 to TRBJ1-5. The sequencing input was blood. The sequence derives from a human donor with ulcerative colitis or Crohn's disease, or a healthy co-twin of an affected twin (not recorded which). CDR3 region: CASSEYEGQPQHF.